The 29 T cell receptor beta chains below come from one sample, sequenced in a study of T cells in Graves' hyperthyroidism and ophthalmopathy. TCR beta CDR3 regions were amplified from RNA. TCR CDR3 underwent first-round RT-PCR with the HTBI primer set. One entry per CDR3 protein results from TCRdb running MiXCR on the multiplex PCR reads. The profile covers about 610,000 distinct CDR3 sequences, with roughly 14% appearing a single time and about 3.9% taken by the ten largest. The material sequenced was blood. These receptors came from a woman between 40 and 50 years old with Graves' ophthalmopathy.

Here the CDR3 DNA reads TGTGCCAGCAGCTTAATGGGGGTCCAAGAGACCCAGTACTTC. It codes for CASSLMGVQETQYF. V and J are TRBV7-9 and TRBJ2-5; D possibly uses TRBD1 or TRBD2 (5 bases each). Trimming left V 2 bases short and J 1 base short, with 8 bases between. Germline CDR1 and CDR2: SEHNR and FQNEAQ (reference sequence). The CDR3 contains 14 residues.

This clonotype was observed a few times. The V call is TRBV28, the J call TRBJ2-6, with unresolved D. This CDR3 has 16 residues. The germline gives CDR1 MDHEN, CDR2 SYDVKM. Trimming removed 1 base from V and 12 bases from J, with 19 bases in between. The CDR3 loop reads CASSLSWKGRARVLTF. For the CDR3, the DNA is TGTGCCAGCAGTTTATCGTGGAAGGGAAGGGCACGCGTCCTGACTTTC.

This clonotype was picked up many times. This sequence joins TRBV12-3 or TRBV12-4 and TRBJ1-6; D unresolved. The CDR3 is 12 residues long. Trimming cost V 3 bases and J 3 bases, with 0 bases left between them. The DNA of the CDR3 is TGTGCCAGCAGTTTCTATAATTCACCCCTCCACTTT. It codes for CASSFYNSPLHF.

This clonotype was seen many times. This chain uses TRBV6-1 with TRBJ1-5, with D possibly matching TRBD1 (5 bases). The CDR3 contains 13 residues. From germline, CDR1 is MNHNS and CDR2 SASEGT. Trimming stripped 6 bases from V and 2 bases from J, with 8 bases between. The CDR3 DNA sequence: TGTGCCAGCAGCAGGGTGGGCAATCAGCCCCAGCATTTT. Its protein product is CASSRVGNQPQHF.

In its sample, this clonotype was seen a few times. This rearrangement joins TRBV20-1 to TRBJ2-3, with TRBD2 matching 7 bases. V dropped 3 bases and J dropped 2; count of bases not matched to a gene: 14. The CDR3 has 17 residues. CDR1 and CDR2 from the germline V gene are DFQATT and SNEGSKA (reference sequence). CDR3 nucleotides: TGCAGTGCTAGTGGTGCGGGAGTGTTTATCTACACAGATACGCAGTATTTT. Its translation: CSASGAGVFIYTDTQYF.

This clonotype has at least ten counts. The V call is TRBV28, the J call TRBJ2-5; D is unclear. In germline, CDR1 is MDHEN, CDR2 SYDVKM. Between the trimmed V and J ends, which lost 6 bases and 7 bases, there was a span of 15 bases. The CDR3 consists of 13 residues. The CDR3 loop is CASSPNTGVTQYF. CDR3 bases: TGTGCCAGCAGCCCTAATACCGGAGTGACCCAGTACTTC.

Ten or more counts support this clonotype. The chain is built from TRBV28 and TRBJ2-7, with 9 bases fitting TRBD1. V lost 1 base to trimming and J lost 2 bases; unmatched junction nucleotides: 6. Per the germline V gene, CDR1 is MDHEN and CDR2 is SYDVKM. The CDR3 covers 16 residues. The CDR3 DNA reads TGTGCCAGCAGTTTATTCCCCGGGACAGGGCCCTACGAGCAGTACTTC. It specifies CASSLFPGTGPYEQYF.

This clonotype was seen a handful of times. The chain carries TRBV7-2 and TRBJ2-7, with a weak D call TRBD1 (6 bases). The V and J ends lost 8 bases and 1 base respectively, with 15 bases between them. Per germline, CDR1 SGHTA and CDR2 FQGNSA. The CDR3 consists of 14 residues. Written as DNA, the CDR3 is TGTGCCAGCGGCCCCATCAGGGGTTCCTACGAGCAGTACTTC. Encoded protein: CASGPIRGSYEQYF. Based on the CDR3 plus reference TRBV7-2 and TRBJ2-7, the full variable domain is GAGVSQSPSNKVTEKGKDVELRCDPISGHTALYWYRQSLGQGLEFLIYFQGNSAPDKSGLPSDRFSAERTGGSVSTLTIQRTQQEDSAVYLCASGPIRGSYEQYFGPGTRLTVT.

This clonotype was detected many times. This rearrangement joins TRBV6-5 to TRBJ1-5; D remains unclear. CDR3 length equals 14 residues. Germline loops: CDR1 MNHEY, CDR2 SVGAGI. V was cut by 2 bases and J by 5 bases, with 10 bases left in between. The CDR3 DNA follows: TGTGCCAGCAGTTACGACCGGGAGGATCAGCCCCAGCATTTT. This codes for CASSYDREDQPQHF.

There are many counts of this clonotype. V usage is TRBV12-5 and J usage is TRBJ1-3; D call uncertain. Germline V gene data show CDR1 as LGHNT and CDR2 as FRNRAP. The CDR3 extends over 13 amino acids. Trimming left V 4 bases short and J 9 bases short, with 13 bases between. The CDR3 spells CASGSIPRGTIYF. CDR3 in DNA: TGTGCTAGTGGTTCGATTCCCCGGGGCACCATATATTTT.

This clonotype has at least ten counts. The chain joins TRBV7-6 to TRBJ2-7; D is perhaps TRBD2 (5 bases). Trimming pared 1 base from V and 5 bases from J, leaving 18 bases between. Germline V gene sequence: CDR1 SGHVS, CDR2 FNYEAQ. The CDR3 has 16 amino acids. The CDR3 coding sequence is TGTGCCAGCAGCTTAGTTGGAGGTAGTGAGACCCACGAGCAGTACTTC. The encoded protein is CASSLVGGSETHEQYF.

Comment on this clonotype: Being one base from a much bigger clone, this may be a read error. The J gene is TRBJ2-2, the V gene TRBV6-4; D ambiguous. CDR3 length equals 13 residues. The germline CDR1 and CDR2 sequences are MRHNA and SNTAGT. CDR3 nucleotides: TGTGCCAGCGGTGAGACCGGCACCGGGGAGCTGTTTTTT. This gives the protein CASGETGTGELFF.

V gene TRBV28 combines with J gene TRBJ1-2; D is possibly TRBD1 (5 bases). CDR3 size: 12 residues. Between the trimmed V and J ends, which lost 8 bases and 4 bases, there was a span of 11 bases. Looked up from germline, CDR1 is MDHEN and CDR2 is SYDVKM. CDR3 region: CASEGDSYGYTF. The CDR3 DNA is TGTGCCAGCGAGGGTGACAGCTATGGCTACACCTTC.

The rearrangement joins TRBV13 to TRBJ2-4, with 7 bases that match TRBD1. CDR3 size: 16 residues. With 2 bases clipped from V and 7 bases from J, the junction kept 11 bases outside the gene matches. Germline CDR1 reads PRHDT; CDR2 reads FYEKMQ (reference sequence). In DNA, the CDR3 is TGTGCCAGCAGCTTAACCCACAGGGGCCGACGCAACATTCAGTACTTC. Protein sequence: CASSLTHRGRRNIQYF.

This clonotype was detected many times. The chain employs TRBV7-8 and TRBJ1-1; 8 nucleotides match TRBD1. The V gene end was trimmed by 1 base and the J gene end by 0 bases; junction bases not matched to a gene: 7. The CDR3 spans 17 residues. The germline V gene has CDR1 SGHVS and CDR2 FQNEAQ. The CDR3 region has the DNA TGTGCCAGCAGCTTAGTTCGGGACAGGTACTTGAACACTGAAGCTTTCTTT. Its translation: CASSLVRDRYLNTEAFF. Full variable domain (rest looked up from reference TRBV7-8 and TRBJ1-1): GAGVSQSPRYKVAKRGQDVALRCDPISGHVSLFWYQQALGQGPEFLTYFQNEAQLDKSGLPSDRFFAERPEGSVSTLKIQRTQQEDSAVYLCASSLVRDRYLNTEAFFGQGTRLTVV.

This clonotype was seen at least ten times. The rearrangement uses TRBV28 and TRBJ1-5; 7 nucleotides line up with TRBD1. CDR3 length: 15 residues. From germline, CDR1 is MDHEN and CDR2 SYDVKM. J gave up 1 base and V 4 bases, and 4 bases lay outside the gene matches. CDR3 sequence (DNA): TGTGCCAGCAGTTATCTGACAGGGAGCAATCAGCCCCAGCATTTT. The encoded protein is CASSYLTGSNQPQHF.

This clonotype showed up many times. This sequence joins TRBV7-2 and TRBJ2-7; TRBD2 might be the D (5 bases). CDR3 length: 14 residues. Trimming left V 1 base short and J 5 bases short, with 12 bases between. Germline V gene sequence: CDR1 SGHTA, CDR2 FQGNSA. Written as DNA, the CDR3 is TGTGCCAGCAGCTTAGGTCTAGCTGCCGACGAGCAGTACTTC. Its translation is CASSLGLAADEQYF.

This chain joins TRBV5-1 and TRBJ1-1; the D gene is possibly TRBD1 (6 bases). Germline CDR1 SGHRS, CDR2 YFSETQ. Trimming took 4 bases from V and 4 from J, leaving 11 bases between them. CDR3 length: 13 amino acids. The CDR3 DNA sequence: TGCGCCAGCAGCAAAACAGGGAGCACTGAAGCTTTCTTT. It yields the protein CASSKTGSTEAFF. The full variable domain, completed using reference TRBV5-1 and TRBJ1-1, is KAGVTQTPRYLIKTRGQQVTLSCSPISGHRSVSWYQQTPGQGLQFLFEYFSETQRNKGNFPGRFSGRQFSNSRSEMNVSTLELGDSALYLCASSKTGSTEAFFGQGTRLTVV.

This clonotype was observed many times. V and J are TRBV27 and TRBJ1-1; D gene ambiguous. Germline CDR1 reads MNHEY; CDR2 reads SMNVEV (reference sequence). V lost 4 bases to trimming and J lost 2 bases, with 8 bases between them. The CDR3 has 13 amino acids. This CDR3 reads CASSSADNTEAFF. CDR3 in DNA: TGTGCCAGCAGTTCCGCGGATAACACTGAAGCTTTCTTT.

In this sample, this clonotype turned up many times. The CDR3, as DNA: TGCGCCAGCAGTGAAATTGTGGGGGCCCAGTACTTC. It yields the protein CASSEIVGAQYF. The V call is TRBV10-2, the J call TRBJ2-5; either TRBD1 or TRBD2 may fit D (5 bases each). The CDR3 is 12 amino acids. Trimming removed 3 bases at V and 9 bases at J, with 11 bases between. Per the germline V gene, CDR1 is WSHSY and CDR2 is SAAADI.

V usage is TRBV3-1 and J usage is TRBJ1-1, with D possibly being TRBD1 (5 bases). Trimming took 1 base from V and 0 from J, leaving 24 bases between them. The CDR3 loop spans 20 amino acids. The germline V gene encodes CDR1 LGHDT and CDR2 YNNKEL (reference sequence). Written as DNA, the CDR3 is TGTGCCAGCAGCCAAGGTATAAATGGGGCCTCCGCCGTTTTGAACACTGAAGCTTTCTTT. It codes for CASSQGINGASAVLNTEAFF.

This clonotype has at least ten counts. V gene TRBV28 combines with J gene TRBJ2-5; D may correspond to TRBD1 or TRBD2 (5 bases each). The CDR3 sequence is 13 residues long. Germline V gene lookup returns CDR1 MDHEN and CDR2 SYDVKM. V was pared by 5 bases and J by 5 bases, with 12 bases between. For the CDR3, the DNA is TGTGCCAGCAGTGAGGGGACGGGGGAGACCCAGTACTTC. As protein: CASSEGTGETQYF.

The chain joins TRBV4-1 to TRBJ2-2, with D uncertain. V lost 0 bases, J lost 5 bases, and 7 bases lay in between. Germline V gene lookup returns CDR1 MGHRA and CDR2 YSYEKL. The CDR3 has 14 amino acids. For the CDR3, the DNA is TGCGCCAGCAGCCAAGATTCCCTGACCGGGGAGCTGTTTTTT. Its protein product is CASSQDSLTGELFF.

To note about this clonotype: A much larger clone sits a single nucleotide away, making a read error possible. This sequence joins TRBV12-3 or TRBV12-4 and TRBJ2-7; weak D call: TRBD1 (6 bases). The CDR3 extends over 15 amino acids. The CDR3 DNA reads TGTGCCAGCAGCCAAGCCTTACAGGGCTCCTACGGGCAGTACTTC. Protein product: CASSQALQGSYGQYF.

A few counts support this clonotype. The chain joins TRBV7-3 to TRBJ2-2, with D possibly TRBD2 on 6 matching bases. The germline V and J ends were trimmed by 1 base and 4 bases, with 13 bases remaining between them. This CDR3 contains 16 residues. Germline values: CDR1 SGHTA, CDR2 FQGTGA. The CDR3 DNA sequence: TGTGCCAGCAGCTTAATGGCGGGGAGTGGCACCGGGGAGCTGTTTTTT. As protein: CASSLMAGSGTGELFF.

This clonotype was counted at least ten times. V gene TRBV5-1 combines with J gene TRBJ2-5, with no clear D. The germline CDR1 and CDR2 sequences are SGHRS and YFSETQ. The CDR3 covers 14 residues. V was cut by 4 bases and J by 0 bases, with 10 bases left in between. The CDR3 DNA is TGCGCCAGCAGCCGGACGCCGTACCAAGAGACCCAGTACTTC. This encodes CASSRTPYQETQYF.

This clonotype showed up many times. The V and J genes are TRBV30 and TRBJ2-2; 7 nucleotides align to TRBD2. Germline CDR1 reads GTSNPN; CDR2 reads SVGIG (reference sequence). After removal of 2 bases from V and 4 bases from J, the junction contained 4 bases not matched to a gene. This CDR3 spans 14 amino acids. CDR3 loop: CAWSPGLPTGELFF. DNA of the CDR3: TGTGCCTGGAGTCCGGGACTACCCACCGGGGAGCTGTTTTTT.

The rearrangement uses TRBV20-1 and TRBJ1-1, with 9 bases matching TRBD1. The CDR3 is 13 amino acids. CDR1 and CDR2 (germline): DFQATT, SNEGSKA (reference sequence). V dropped 6 bases and J dropped 2; count of bases not matched to a gene: 4. The CDR3 reads CSAPQGANTEAFF. The CDR3 DNA is TGCAGTGCCCCACAGGGGGCAAACACTGAAGCTTTCTTT.

This clonotype was observed many times. The chain has TRBV5-6 and TRBJ2-7, with TRBD1 matching 12 bases. V trimming: 2 bases; J trimming: 6 bases; junction bases outside the gene matches: 9. Germline V CDR1 and CDR2: SGHDT, YYEEEE. CDR3 length: 16 residues. CDR3: CASSFYLGDRGREQYF. CDR3 bases: TGTGCCAGCAGCTTCTACCTGGGGGACAGGGGGCGCGAGCAGTACTTC.